This TCR beta chain was sequenced in a study of blood T cell repertoires in COVID-19. The wider study: The study drew acute and convalescent COVID-19 samples from the United States, Italy and Spain.

Authors' processing steps: Nucleated cell number was recorded as an estimate derived from reference gene primer amplification. Here immunoSEQ multiplex PCR was the method, and the copy in TCRdb shows in-frame clones only, minus some. V, J and clone size are taken as reported in that table, and D and trimming were inferred from the DNA itself. The sample lists about 280,000 clones; around 83% were seen once. This CDR3 comprises 14 residues. In germline, CDR1 is LGHDT, CDR2 YNNKEL (reference sequence). V was trimmed by 3 bases and J by 2 bases, leaving 10 bases between them. Residents of about two dozen US areas, aged about 18 to 95 years, made up the participants. The study recruited exposed participants who had met a COVID-19 case within 2 weeks before entry.

The sequence derives from a man aged 40-50 years who had been exposed to COVID-19. Sequenced sample: PBMCs or T cells enriched from blood (not recorded which). V gene TRBV3-1 (or the pseudogene TRBV3-2) combines with J gene TRBJ2-5, with D possibly being TRBD1 (6 bases). This CDR3 is CASSHRGAQETQYF. CDR3 in DNA: TGTGCCAGCAGCCACAGGGGAGCACAAGAGACCCAGTACTTC.